Below, 28 T cell receptor beta chains from the same sample are listed, as sequenced in a study of CXCR3-negative and CXCR3-positive naive CD8 T cells. General study results and limits: Higher TRB CDR3 hydrophobicity marked CXCR3-positive naive cells relative to CXCR3-negative naive cells.

Their antigens remain unidentified. UMI-tagged TRB cDNA libraries were built via 5' RACE. From the 5' RACE reads, TCRdb lists one entry per CDR3 protein and no DNA. In total, the table holds about 50,000 distinct CDR3 sequences. Sequences were obtained from naive CXCR3+ CD8+ T cells from blood. The subset: CD45RO-CCR7+CD27+CD95- naive CD8+ T cells expressing CXCR3 (TNR3+). The receptor set was obtained from a human donor in good health. Some clones in this sample may be carry-over from other donors' samples.

The chain is built from TRBV4-3 and TRBJ2-7; without DNA, the TCRdb call of TRBD1 cannot be checked. CDR3 length equals 15 residues. In germline, CDR1 is LGHNA, CDR2 YSLEER. CDR3 protein: CASSQDPGVGYEQYF.

CDR3: CASSTGYEQYF. V gene TRBV28 combines with J gene TRBJ2-7; no DNA is available, so the TRBD1 call from TCRdb remains unchecked. This CDR3 is built from 11 residues. The germline CDR1 and CDR2 sequences are MDHEN and SYDVKM.

V usage is TRBV5-1 and J usage is TRBJ2-7; TCRdb picks TRBD2, but there is no DNA to check that call. This CDR3 has 17 amino acids. Germline CDR1 and CDR2: SGHRS and YFSETQ. CDR3 residues: CASSLVGLAGAAYEQYF.

The genes are TRBV29-1 and TRBJ2-2; TCRdb lists TRBD1, though no DNA is available to test this call. The germline gives CDR1 SQVTM, CDR2 ANQGSEA. This CDR3 has 15 residues. This CDR3 is CSVEGGDRATGELFF.

The CDR3 here is CASEQSYNSPLHF. The J gene is TRBJ1-6, the V gene TRBV7-9. The CDR3 extends over 13 amino acids. Looked up from germline, CDR1 is SEHNR and CDR2 is FQNEAQ (reference sequence).

This sequence joins TRBV12-3 or TRBV12-4 and TRBJ1-5. The CDR3 sequence is 16 residues long. The CDR3 loop reads CASSLRGPYSNQPQHF.

J is TRBJ2-1 and V is TRBV28; TCRdb lists TRBD2, though no DNA is available to test this call. The CDR3 sequence is 15 residues long. The germline V gene encodes CDR1 MDHEN and CDR2 SYDVKM. The CDR3 loop reads CASLLTSGGFNEQFF.

The rearrangement uses TRBV29-1 and TRBJ2-1; the TRBD1 assignment by TCRdb is unverifiable without DNA. There are 15 residues in the CDR3. Germline lookup yields CDR1 SQVTM and CDR2 ANQGSEA. Here the CDR3 reads CSVPRPRGTGNEQFF.

The chain is built from TRBV25-1 and TRBJ2-7. CDR3 length: 14 residues. Germline loops: CDR1 MGHDK, CDR2 SYGVNS. The CDR3 loop is CASSPRIAWNEQYF.

The V call is TRBV7-2, the J call TRBJ2-7; the D call from TCRdb, TRBD2, cannot be confirmed without DNA. The CDR3 totals 14 residues. The germline V gene encodes CDR1 SGHTA and CDR2 FQGNSA. CDR3 loop: CASSFLAGGPEQYF.

The chain recombines TRBV5-6 with TRBJ2-3; lacking DNA, the TRBD1 call made by TCRdb goes unchecked. This CDR3 has 16 amino acids. CDR1 SGHDT and CDR2 YYEEEE come from the germline V gene. The CDR3 protein is CASSLGTGTRTDTQYF.

This sequence joins TRBV7-7 and TRBJ2-5; the D call of TRBD2 rests on TCRdb alone, since no DNA is present to check it. Germline values: CDR1 SSHAT, CDR2 FNYEAQ (reference sequence). The CDR3 is made up of 15 amino acids. CDR3 in amino acids: CASSIHSGPSETQYF.

V and J are TRBV15 and TRBJ2-7. The germline gives CDR1 LNHNV, CDR2 YYDKDF (reference sequence). CDR3 length equals 13 residues. The CDR3 sequence is CATRRGLSYEQYF.

The chain employs TRBV9 and TRBJ2-7; no DNA is available, so the TRBD1 call from TCRdb remains unchecked. Germline V gene sequence: CDR1 SGDLS, CDR2 YYNGEE. The CDR3 is 15 amino acids. The CDR3: CASSSAGTASYEQYF.

CDR3: CASSELAGGNDEQFF. V usage is TRBV7-7 and J usage is TRBJ2-1; TCRdb's D call of TRBD2 is untestable without DNA. Germline values: CDR1 SSHAT, CDR2 FNYEAQ (reference sequence). The CDR3 spans 15 residues.

The V and J genes are TRBV6-2 or TRBV6-3 and TRBJ2-1; TCRdb's assignment of TRBD2 cannot be checked, as there is no DNA. This CDR3 region has 14 residues. The V gene's germline CDR1 is MNHEY and CDR2 SVGEGT. The CDR3 region is CAISGTSGSDEQFF.

The chain joins TRBV6-4 to TRBJ2-2; TCRdb selects TRBD1, and the lack of DNA leaves this call unchecked. The CDR3 has 13 amino acids. Germline values: CDR1 MRHNA, CDR2 SNTAGT. The CDR3 sequence: CASSGPRTGELFF.

CDR3: CASSSVGTLAYEQYF. The chain links TRBV7-9 to TRBJ2-7; TCRdb names TRBD1, which stays unverified in the absence of DNA. The CDR3 covers 15 residues. Germline V gives CDR1 SEHNR, CDR2 FQNEAQ (reference sequence).

The rearrangement uses TRBV28 and TRBJ2-5; TCRdb's assignment of TRBD2 cannot be checked, as there is no DNA. The CDR3 sequence is 17 residues long. Per the germline V gene, CDR1 is MDHEN and CDR2 is SYDVKM. The CDR3 spells CASSTPKRGPYQETQYF.

The V gene is TRBV7-9, the J gene TRBJ2-1; TCRdb returns TRBD1, unconfirmable since there is no DNA. Per the germline V gene, CDR1 is SEHNR and CDR2 is FQNEAQ (reference sequence). The CDR3 has 15 residues. The CDR3 protein is CASSLVGIRDNEQFF.

The chain recombines TRBV2 with TRBJ2-2. There are 14 residues in the CDR3. Germline CDR1 SNHLY, CDR2 FYNNEI. CDR3 amino acids: CASSEAGRTGELFF.

CDR3: CASTPAGGINEQFF. V is TRBV5-5 and J is TRBJ2-1; TCRdb calls TRBD2, which cannot be checked without DNA. CDR1 is SGHKS, CDR2 YYEKEE, per germline (reference sequence). There are 14 residues in the CDR3.

V is TRBV3-1 and J is TRBJ2-6; TCRdb selects TRBD1, and the lack of DNA leaves this call unchecked. CDR1 is LGHDT and CDR2 is YNNKEL in the germline V gene (reference sequence). This CDR3 region has 15 residues. CDR3 protein: CASSPGGLGANVLTF.

This sequence joins TRBV12-5 and TRBJ2-5; the TCRdb D gene call, TRBD2, has no DNA to confirm it. This CDR3 comprises 18 residues. Germline assignment: CDR1 LGHNT and CDR2 FRNRAP. The CDR3 loop is CASGQRTGLAGQQETQYF.

This chain connects TRBV29-1 to TRBJ2-7; TCRdb returns TRBD1, unconfirmable since there is no DNA. The CDR3 extends over 15 amino acids. The germline gives CDR1 SQVTM, CDR2 ANQGSEA. This chain's CDR3 is CSVEGRQGGTYEQYF.

This chain uses TRBV7-2 with TRBJ1-1; TCRdb indicates TRBD1, and absent DNA this call remains unverified. The CDR3 contains 15 residues. The V gene's germline CDR1 is SGHTA and CDR2 FQGNSA. CDR3 sequence reads: CASSQTGQINTEAFF.

This chain joins TRBV5-1 and TRBJ2-3; TCRdb's D call of TRBD2 is untestable without DNA. The CDR3 consists of 18 residues. The germline V gene has CDR1 SGHRS and CDR2 YFSETQ. CDR3 sequence reads: CASSPGLAGGPSTDTQYF.

The chain recombines TRBV4-1 with TRBJ1-2. The CDR3 sequence is 12 residues long. CDR1 MGHRA and CDR2 YSYEKL come from the germline V gene. The CDR3 loop is CASSQGFTGYTF.